This record concerns one TCR beta chain sequence. Antigen: not known. 60 Vbeta and 13 Jbeta primers were used in PCR. The data were produced by immunoSEQ multiplex PCR, yet TCRdb's version contains in-frame clones alone and is incomplete. Its listing shows about 160,000 clones. These data are taken from a study of cytomegalovirus exposure and HLA in healthy donors. There are 16 residues in the CDR3. Trimming at V came to 4 bases and at J to 2 bases, leaving 7 bases not matched to a gene. Germline V gene lookup returns CDR1 MDHEN and CDR2 SYDVKM. Whole-study findings and limits: The productive fraction for most TCR beta V segments was about 90% or about 30% in an earlier analysis. There were several of the most significant clusters that appeared linked to common viral pathogens in a later analysis.

Sequenced material: PBMCs. This rearrangement joins TRBV28 to TRBJ2-3; 9 nucleotides align to TRBD2. This clonotype originated in a woman aged 55-75 years in good health and CMV-seronegative. The CDR3: CASSSSSGTNTDTQYF. The CDR3 nucleotides are TGTGCCAGCAGTTCTTCTAGCGGGACGAACACAGATACGCAGTATTTT.